What follows are 2 T cell receptor beta chains derived from one specimen sequenced in a study of T cells in Graves' hyperthyroidism and ophthalmopathy. RNA transcripts yielded amplified TCR beta CDR3 regions. In the first-round RT-PCR of the TCR CDR3, the HTBI primer set was used. TCRdb itself ran the multiplex PCR reads through MiXCR, one entry per CDR3 protein. The sample consists of about 640,000 distinct CDR3 sequences, about 14% of them appearing once. The sequencing input was blood. The source of these receptors is a woman aged 45-60 years with Graves' ophthalmopathy.

This clonotype has at least ten counts. This rearrangement joins TRBV7-3 to TRBJ1-1; D is uncertain. Germline V CDR1 and CDR2: SGHTA, FQGTGA. Trimming took off 1 base at V and 1 base at J, with 4 bases between the two ends. CDR3 length equals 13 residues. The chain's CDR3 is CASSLMKNTEAFF. CDR3 bases: TGTGCCAGCAGCTTAATGAAGAACACTGAAGCTTTCTTT.

The chain has TRBV6-2 or TRBV6-3 and TRBJ2-3; TRBD2 matches 10 bases. Germline-derived CDR1 and CDR2 are MNHEY and SVGEGT. This CDR3 has 16 amino acids. V trimming: 0 bases; J trimming: 3 bases; junction bases outside the gene matches: 3. This CDR3 is CASSYSPAGGTDTQYF. Written as DNA, the CDR3 is TGTGCCAGCAGTTACTCGCCAGCGGGAGGGACAGATACGCAGTATTTT.